One and the same sample provided the 5 T cell receptor beta chains below, sequenced in a study of CD8+ T cells in alopecia areata. Treatment defined: oral pan-JAK inhibitor, 5-10 mg twice daily. It was cDNA, reverse transcribed from extracted RNA, that served as the sequencing template. Method: immunoSEQ multiplex PCR; TCRdb's copy keeps in-frame clones and lacks some. The sample has about 200,000 clones, around 64% seen once. The sequenced sample was CD4+ T cells sorted from blood, obtained between weeks 47 and 50, from a patient treated with tofacitinib. The receptors stem from a human donor with alopecia areata.

This clone was seen only a few times. This chain joins TRBV29-1 and TRBJ1-2; unclear D gene. V was cut by 2 bases and J by 8 bases, with 9 bases left in between. Germline CDR1 is SQVTM and CDR2 is ANQGSEA. The CDR3 loop spans 11 amino acids. CDR3 amino acids: CSVEYVGGYTF. The CDR3 nucleotides are TGCAGCGTTGAATACGTGGGAGGCTACACCTTC.

V gene TRBV5-1 combines with J gene TRBJ2-5; 9 bases align to TRBD1. The CDR3 totals 15 residues. Germline trimming cut 2 bases from V and 4 bases from J; bases unmatched to any gene: 6. Germline-derived CDR1 and CDR2 are SGHRS and YFSETQ. The CDR3 is CASSFGQGRRETQYF. Here the CDR3 DNA reads TGCGCCAGCAGCTTCGGACAGGGGCGGAGAGAGACCCAGTACTTC.

The V and J genes are TRBV5-1 and TRBJ2-2; perhaps TRBD1 as D (5 bases). The germline V gene has CDR1 SGHRS and CDR2 YFSETQ. This CDR3 has 15 residues. V lost 3 bases and J 1 base, leaving 10 bases between the germline ends. CDR3 loop: CASSYTGQNTGELFF. CDR3 bases: TGCGCCAGCAGCTACACTGGACAGAACACCGGGGAGCTGTTTTTT.

The V call is TRBV19, the J call TRBJ2-7, with 11 bases matching TRBD1. Germline CDR1 reads LNHDA; CDR2 reads SQIVND (reference sequence). V lost 3 bases and J lost 7; bases outside the gene matches: 11. The CDR3 length is 16 residues. The CDR3 sequence is CASSIHRTGGSWEQYF. As DNA, the CDR3 is TGTGCCAGTAGTATCCATCGGACAGGGGGCTCTTGGGAGCAGTACTTC.

The genes are TRBV30 and TRBJ1-1; 8 nucleotides match TRBD1. Germline V gives CDR1 GTSNPN, CDR2 SVGIG (reference sequence). The CDR3 extends over 12 amino acids. The junction had 3 bases not matched to a gene; V was cut back by 5 bases and J by 4 bases. This CDR3 reads CAWGQGGTEAFF. CDR3 DNA sequence: TGTGCCTGGGGACAGGGCGGCACTGAAGCTTTCTTT.